This T cell receptor (beta chain) was identified during a study of patients and donors after allogeneic stem cell transplantation. The length of the CDR3 is 17 residues. The V gene's germline CDR1 is SGHTA and CDR2 FQGNSA. J gave up 5 bases and V 5 bases, and 14 bases lay outside the gene matches. Relative to its sample, this clonotype is medium-sized. TCRdb itself ran the RT-PCR reads through MiXCR, one entry per CDR3 protein. The table lists approximately 200,000 distinct CDR3 sequences, 38% of them singletons. The material sequenced was blood, either unsorted or a sorted T cell fraction (not recorded which). This clonotype was sampled from a human donor who was either an allogeneic HSCT recipient or a stem cell or donor lymphocyte infusion donor (not recorded which). It is not recorded whose cells these are; they may come from a transplant donor. The V and J genes are TRBV7-2 and TRBJ1-1, with 10 nucleotides matching TRBD1. DNA of the CDR3: TGTGCCAGCAGCGCGGGGACAGGGGTACCCTATGGGACTGAAGCTTTCTTT. Amino acids: CASSAGTGVPYGTEAFF.